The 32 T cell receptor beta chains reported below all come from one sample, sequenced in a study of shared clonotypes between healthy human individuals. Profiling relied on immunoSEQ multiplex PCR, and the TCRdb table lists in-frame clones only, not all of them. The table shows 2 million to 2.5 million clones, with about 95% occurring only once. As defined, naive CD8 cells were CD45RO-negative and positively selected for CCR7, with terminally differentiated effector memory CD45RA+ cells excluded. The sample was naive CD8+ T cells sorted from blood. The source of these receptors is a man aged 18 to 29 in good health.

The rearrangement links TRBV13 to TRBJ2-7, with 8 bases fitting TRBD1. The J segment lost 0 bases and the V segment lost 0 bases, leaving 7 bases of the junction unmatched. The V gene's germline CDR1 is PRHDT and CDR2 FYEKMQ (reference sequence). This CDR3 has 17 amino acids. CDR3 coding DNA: TGTGCCAGCAGCTTAGGCATACAGGGGGAGAGCTCCTACGAGCAGTACTTC. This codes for CASSLGIQGESSYEQYF.

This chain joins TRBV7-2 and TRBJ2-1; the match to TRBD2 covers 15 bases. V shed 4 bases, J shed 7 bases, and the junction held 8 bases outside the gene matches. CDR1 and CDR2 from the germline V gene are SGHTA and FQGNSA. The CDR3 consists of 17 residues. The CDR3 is CASSSGGTSGRRNEQFF. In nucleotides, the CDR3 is TGTGCCAGCAGCTCAGGAGGGACTAGCGGGAGGAGAAATGAGCAGTTCTTC.

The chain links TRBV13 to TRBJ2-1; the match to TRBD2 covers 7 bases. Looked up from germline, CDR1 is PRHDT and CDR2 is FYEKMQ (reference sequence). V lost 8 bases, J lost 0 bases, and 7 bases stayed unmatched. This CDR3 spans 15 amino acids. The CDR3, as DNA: TGTGCCAGCTTCCAGCGGGGCAGCTCCTACAATGAGCAGTTCTTC. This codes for CASFQRGSSYNEQFF. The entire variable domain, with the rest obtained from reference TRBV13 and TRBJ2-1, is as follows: AAGVIQSPRHLIKEKRETATLKCYPIPRHDTVYWYQQGPGQDPQFLISFYEKMQSDKGSIPDRFSAQQFSDYHSELNMSSLELGDSALYFCASFQRGSSYNEQFFGPGTRLTVL.

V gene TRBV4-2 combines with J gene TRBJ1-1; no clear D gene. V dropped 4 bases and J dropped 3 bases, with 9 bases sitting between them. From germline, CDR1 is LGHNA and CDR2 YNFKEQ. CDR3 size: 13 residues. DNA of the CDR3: TGTGCCAGCAGCCTCGAGGCCTACACTGAAGCTTTCTTT. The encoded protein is CASSLEAYTEAFF.

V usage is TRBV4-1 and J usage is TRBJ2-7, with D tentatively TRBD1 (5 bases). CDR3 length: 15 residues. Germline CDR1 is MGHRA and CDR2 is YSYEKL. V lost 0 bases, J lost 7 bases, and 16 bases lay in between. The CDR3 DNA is TGCGCCAGCAGCCAAGATCGGCAGGGTTCGGGTGAGCAGTACTTC. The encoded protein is CASSQDRQGSGEQYF.

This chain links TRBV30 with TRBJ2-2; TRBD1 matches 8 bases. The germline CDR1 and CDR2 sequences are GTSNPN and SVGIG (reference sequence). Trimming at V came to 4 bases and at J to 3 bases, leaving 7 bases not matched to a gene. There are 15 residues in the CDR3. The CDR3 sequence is CAWIAAGGDTGELFF. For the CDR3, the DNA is TGTGCCTGGATCGCGGCAGGGGGCGACACCGGGGAGCTGTTTTTT.

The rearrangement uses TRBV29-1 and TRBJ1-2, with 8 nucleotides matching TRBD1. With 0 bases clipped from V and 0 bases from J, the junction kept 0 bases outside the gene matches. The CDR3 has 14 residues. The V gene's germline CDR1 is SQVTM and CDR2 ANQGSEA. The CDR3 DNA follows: TGCAGCGTTGAAGAGGACAGGGCTAACTATGGCTACACCTTC. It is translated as CSVEEDRANYGYTF.

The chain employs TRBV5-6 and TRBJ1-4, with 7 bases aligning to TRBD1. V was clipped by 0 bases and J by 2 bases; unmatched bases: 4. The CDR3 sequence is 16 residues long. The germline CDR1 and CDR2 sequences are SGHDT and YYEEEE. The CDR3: CASSLGQGRTNEKLFF. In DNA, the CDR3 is TGTGCCAGCAGCTTGGGACAGGGTCGGACTAATGAAAAACTGTTTTTT.

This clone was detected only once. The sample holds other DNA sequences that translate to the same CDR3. The CDR3 loop is CASSLDNSPLHF. The CDR3 region has the DNA TGTGCCAGCAGCTTGGATAATTCACCCCTCCACTTT. The chain links TRBV7-9 to TRBJ1-6; unclear D gene. This CDR3 has 12 residues. The ends were cut back, 3 bases at V and 5 bases at J, with 2 bases in the middle. The germline V gene encodes CDR1 SEHNR and CDR2 FQNEAQ (reference sequence).

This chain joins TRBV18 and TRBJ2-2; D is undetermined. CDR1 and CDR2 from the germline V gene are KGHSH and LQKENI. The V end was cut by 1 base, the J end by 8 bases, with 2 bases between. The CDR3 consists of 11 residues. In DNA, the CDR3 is TGTGCCAGCTCACCACGGGGGGAGCTGTTTTTT. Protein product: CASSPRGELFF.

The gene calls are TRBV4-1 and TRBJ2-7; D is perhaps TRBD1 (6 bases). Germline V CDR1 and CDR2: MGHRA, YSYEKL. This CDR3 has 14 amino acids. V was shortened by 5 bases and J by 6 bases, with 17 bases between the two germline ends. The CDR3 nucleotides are TGCGCCAGCAGCTCACAGGGCGGCGGCAGCGAGCAGTACTTC. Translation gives CASSSQGGGSEQYF.

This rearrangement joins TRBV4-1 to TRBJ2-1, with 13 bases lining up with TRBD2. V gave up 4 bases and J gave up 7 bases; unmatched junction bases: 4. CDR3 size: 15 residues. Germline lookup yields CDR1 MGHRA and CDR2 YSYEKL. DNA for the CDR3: TGCGCCAGCAGCCCCGGGACTAGCGGGATGAATGAGCAGTTCTTC. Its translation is CASSPGTSGMNEQFF.

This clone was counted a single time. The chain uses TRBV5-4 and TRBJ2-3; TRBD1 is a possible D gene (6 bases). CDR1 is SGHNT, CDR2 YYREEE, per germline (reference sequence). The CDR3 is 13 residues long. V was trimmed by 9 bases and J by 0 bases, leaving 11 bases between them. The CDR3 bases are TGTGCCACAAGGGACACTAGCACAGATACGCAGTATTTT. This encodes CATRDTSTDTQYF.

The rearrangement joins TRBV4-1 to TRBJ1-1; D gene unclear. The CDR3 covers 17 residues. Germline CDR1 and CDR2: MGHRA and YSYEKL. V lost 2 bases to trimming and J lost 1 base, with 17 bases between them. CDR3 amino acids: CASSQPPTGPSNTEAFF. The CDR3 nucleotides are TGCGCCAGCAGCCAACCCCCTACGGGCCCTTCGAACACTGAAGCTTTCTTT.

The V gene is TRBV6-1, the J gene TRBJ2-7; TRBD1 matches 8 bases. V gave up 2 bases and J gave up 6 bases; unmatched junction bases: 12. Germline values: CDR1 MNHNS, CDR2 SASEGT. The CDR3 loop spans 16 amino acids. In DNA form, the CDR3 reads TGTGCCAGCAGTGAATTTTTTGGACAGGGCTATTCCGAGCAGTACTTC. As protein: CASSEFFGQGYSEQYF.

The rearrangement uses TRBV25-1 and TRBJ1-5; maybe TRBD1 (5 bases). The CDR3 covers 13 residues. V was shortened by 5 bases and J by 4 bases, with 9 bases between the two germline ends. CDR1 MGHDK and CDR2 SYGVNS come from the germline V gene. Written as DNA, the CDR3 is TGTGCCAGCAGTTGGGGCACGAATCAGCCCCAGCATTTT. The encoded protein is CASSWGTNQPQHF.

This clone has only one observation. The CDR3 loop reads CASSFLAYQETQYF. The CDR3 region has the DNA TGTGCCAGCAGTTTTTTAGCGTACCAAGAGACCCAGTACTTC. The chain carries TRBV28 and TRBJ2-5; D possibly corresponds to TRBD2 (5 bases). The CDR3 runs 14 residues. CDR1 MDHEN and CDR2 SYDVKM come from the germline V gene. V was pared by 3 bases and J by 0 bases, with 8 bases between.

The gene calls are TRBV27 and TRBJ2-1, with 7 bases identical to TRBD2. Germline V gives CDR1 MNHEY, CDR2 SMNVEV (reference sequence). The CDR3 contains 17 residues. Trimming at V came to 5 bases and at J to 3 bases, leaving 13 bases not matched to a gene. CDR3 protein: CASSLGGWRELYNEQFF. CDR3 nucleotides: TGTGCCAGCAGTCTGGGGGGGTGGCGGGAGCTCTACAATGAGCAGTTCTTC.

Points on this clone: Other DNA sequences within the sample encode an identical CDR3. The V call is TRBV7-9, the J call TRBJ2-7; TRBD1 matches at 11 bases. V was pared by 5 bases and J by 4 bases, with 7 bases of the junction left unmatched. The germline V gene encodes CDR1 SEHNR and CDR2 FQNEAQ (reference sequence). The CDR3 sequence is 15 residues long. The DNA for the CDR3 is TGTGCCAGCAGCCCCGGACAGGGGGCTCGGTACGAGCAGTACTTC. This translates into CASSPGQGARYEQYF.

CDR3 in DNA: TGTGCCAGCGTACAGGAGATGAACACTGAAGCTTTCTTT. This codes for CASVQEMNTEAFF. The chain recombines TRBV2 with TRBJ1-1; possibly TRBD1 for D (5 bases). The V gene's germline CDR1 is SNHLY and CDR2 FYNNEI. The CDR3 has 13 residues. Trimming removed 8 bases at V and 0 bases at J, with 10 bases between.

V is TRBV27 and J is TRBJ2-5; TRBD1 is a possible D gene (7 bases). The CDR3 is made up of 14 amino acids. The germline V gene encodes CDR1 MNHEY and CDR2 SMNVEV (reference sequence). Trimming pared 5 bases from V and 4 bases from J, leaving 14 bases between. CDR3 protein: CASSPYRGLETQYF. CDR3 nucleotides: TGTGCCAGCAGTCCATACAGGGGACTAGAGACCCAGTACTTC.

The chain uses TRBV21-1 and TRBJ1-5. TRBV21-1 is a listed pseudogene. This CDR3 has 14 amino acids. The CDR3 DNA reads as TGTGCCAGCAGCCCCCAGCAGGGAGTTCAGCCCCAGCATTTT. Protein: CASSPQQGVQPQHF.

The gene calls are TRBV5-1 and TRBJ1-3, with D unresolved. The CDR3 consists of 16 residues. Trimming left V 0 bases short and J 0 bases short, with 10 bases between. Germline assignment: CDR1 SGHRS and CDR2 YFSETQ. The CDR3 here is CASSLEGRASGNTIYF. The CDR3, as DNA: TGCGCCAGCAGCTTGGAAGGGCGGGCCTCTGGAAACACCATATATTTT.

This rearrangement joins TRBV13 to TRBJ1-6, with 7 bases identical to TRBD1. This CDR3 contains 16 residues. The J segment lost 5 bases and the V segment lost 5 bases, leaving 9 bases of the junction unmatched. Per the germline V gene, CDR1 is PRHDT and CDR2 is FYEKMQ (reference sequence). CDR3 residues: CASSPRGTDHNSPLHF. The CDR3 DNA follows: TGTGCCAGCAGCCCCCGCGGGACAGACCATAATTCACCCCTCCACTTT.

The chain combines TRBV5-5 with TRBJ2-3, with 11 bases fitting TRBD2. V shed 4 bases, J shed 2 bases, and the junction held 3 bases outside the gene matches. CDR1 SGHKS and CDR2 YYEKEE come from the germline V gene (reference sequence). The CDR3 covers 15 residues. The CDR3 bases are TGTGCCAGCAGCCGACTAGCGGGGCCCACAGATACGCAGTATTTT. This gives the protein CASSRLAGPTDTQYF.

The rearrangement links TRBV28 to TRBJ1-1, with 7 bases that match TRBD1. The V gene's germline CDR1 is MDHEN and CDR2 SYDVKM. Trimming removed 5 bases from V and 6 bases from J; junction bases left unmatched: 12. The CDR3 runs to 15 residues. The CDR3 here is CASSAPGTESAEAFF. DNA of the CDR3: TGTGCCAGCAGTGCTCCCGGGACAGAGAGCGCTGAAGCTTTCTTT.

The CDR3 bases are TGTGCCAGCAGCTGGCCGGGACAGGGGCGCGAGCAGTACTTC. Translating gives CASSWPGQGREQYF. The chain recombines TRBV5-5 with TRBJ2-7; 10 bases agree with TRBD1. The CDR3 has 14 amino acids. CDR1 is SGHKS, CDR2 YYEKEE, per germline (reference sequence). J gave up 6 bases and V 3 bases, and 6 bases lay outside the gene matches.

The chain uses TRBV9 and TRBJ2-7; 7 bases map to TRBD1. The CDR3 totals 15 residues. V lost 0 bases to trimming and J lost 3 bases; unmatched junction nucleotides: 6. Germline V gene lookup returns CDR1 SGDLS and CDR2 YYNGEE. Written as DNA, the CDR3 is TGTGCCAGCAGCGTAGTGGGTCCAGGGGGCTACGAGCAGTACTTC. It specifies CASSVVGPGGYEQYF.

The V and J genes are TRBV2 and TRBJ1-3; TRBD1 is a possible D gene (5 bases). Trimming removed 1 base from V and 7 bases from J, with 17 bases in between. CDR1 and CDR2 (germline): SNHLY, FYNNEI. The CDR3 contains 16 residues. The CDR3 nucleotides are TGTGCCAGCAGTGAAGAGGGGTCCTTCAAGGGGAACACCATATATTTT. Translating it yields CASSEEGSFKGNTIYF.

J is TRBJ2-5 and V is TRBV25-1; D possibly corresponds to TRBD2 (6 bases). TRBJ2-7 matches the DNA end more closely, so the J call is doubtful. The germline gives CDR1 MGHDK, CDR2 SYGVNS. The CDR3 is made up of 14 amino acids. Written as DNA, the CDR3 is TGTGCCAGCAGTGGGGGGACTGCATCCTACGAGCAGTACTTC. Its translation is CASSGGTASYEQYF.

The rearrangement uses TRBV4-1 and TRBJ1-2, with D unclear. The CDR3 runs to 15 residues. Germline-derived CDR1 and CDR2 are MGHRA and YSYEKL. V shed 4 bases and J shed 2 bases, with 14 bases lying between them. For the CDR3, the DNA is TGCGCCAGCAGCCCGAAGACTCAAGCCAACTATGGCTACACCTTC. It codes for CASSPKTQANYGYTF.

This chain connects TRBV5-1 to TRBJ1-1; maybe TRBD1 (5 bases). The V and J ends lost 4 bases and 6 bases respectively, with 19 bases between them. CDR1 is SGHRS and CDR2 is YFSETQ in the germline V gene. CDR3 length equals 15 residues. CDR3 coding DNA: TGCGCCAGCAGCGGAACCCCAAAGGGCAGGGCTGAAGCTTTCTTT. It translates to CASSGTPKGRAEAFF.